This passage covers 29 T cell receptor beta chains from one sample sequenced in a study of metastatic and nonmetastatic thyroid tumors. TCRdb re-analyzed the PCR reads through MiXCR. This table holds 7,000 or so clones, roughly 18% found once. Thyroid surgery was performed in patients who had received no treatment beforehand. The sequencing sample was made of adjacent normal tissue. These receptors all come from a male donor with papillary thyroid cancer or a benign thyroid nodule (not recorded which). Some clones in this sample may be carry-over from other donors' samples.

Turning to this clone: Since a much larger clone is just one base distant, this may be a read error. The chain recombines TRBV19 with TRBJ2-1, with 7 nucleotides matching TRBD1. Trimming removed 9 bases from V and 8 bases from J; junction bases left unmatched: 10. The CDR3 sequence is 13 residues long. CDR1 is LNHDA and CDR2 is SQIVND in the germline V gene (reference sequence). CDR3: CASNTGVWDEQFF. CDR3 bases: TGTGCCAGCAATACAGGGGTTTGGGATGAGCAGTTCTTC.

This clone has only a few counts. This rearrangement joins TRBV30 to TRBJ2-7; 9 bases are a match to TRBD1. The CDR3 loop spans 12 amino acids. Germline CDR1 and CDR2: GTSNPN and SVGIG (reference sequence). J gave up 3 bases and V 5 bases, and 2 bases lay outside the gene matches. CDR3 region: CAWGTGNYEQYF. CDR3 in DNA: TGTGCCTGGGGGACAGGGAACTACGAGCAGTACTTC.

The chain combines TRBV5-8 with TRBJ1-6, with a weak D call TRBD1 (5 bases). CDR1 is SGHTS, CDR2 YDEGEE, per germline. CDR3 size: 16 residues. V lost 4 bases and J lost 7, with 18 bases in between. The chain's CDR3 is CASSGANMGVNSPLHF. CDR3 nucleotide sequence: TGTGCCAGCAGCGGGGCGAACATGGGGGTCAATTCACCCCTCCACTTT.

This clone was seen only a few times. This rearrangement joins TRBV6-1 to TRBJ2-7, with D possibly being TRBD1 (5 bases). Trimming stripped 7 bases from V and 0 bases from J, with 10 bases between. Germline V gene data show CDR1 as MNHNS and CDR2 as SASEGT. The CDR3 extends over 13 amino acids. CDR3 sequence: CASKAGSSYEQYV. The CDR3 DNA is TGTGCCAGCAAAGCAGGGTCCTCCTACGAGCAGTACGTC.

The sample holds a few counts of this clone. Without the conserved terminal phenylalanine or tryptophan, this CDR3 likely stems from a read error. CDR3 sequence: CSSSLSPSGGTGAFL. The CDR3 DNA reads as TGTTCCAGCAGTTTAAGCCCTTCAGGGGGGACTGGAGCTTTCCTT. This chain connects TRBV27 to TRBJ1-1, with 7 bases fitting TRBD1. Looked up from germline, CDR1 is MNHEY and CDR2 is SMNVEV (reference sequence). This CDR3 has 15 residues.

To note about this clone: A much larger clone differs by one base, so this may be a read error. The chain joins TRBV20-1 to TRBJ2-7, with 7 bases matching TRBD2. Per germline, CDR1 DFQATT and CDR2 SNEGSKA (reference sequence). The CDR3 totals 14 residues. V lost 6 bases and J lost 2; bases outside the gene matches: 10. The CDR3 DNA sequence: TGCAGTGCATCTCCGGGACGGGGGGCCTACGAGCAGTACTTC. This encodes CSASPGRGAYEQYF.

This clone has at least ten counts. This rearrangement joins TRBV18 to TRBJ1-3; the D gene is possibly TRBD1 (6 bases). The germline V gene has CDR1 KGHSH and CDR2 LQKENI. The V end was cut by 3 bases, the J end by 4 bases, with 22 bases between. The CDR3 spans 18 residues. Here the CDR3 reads CASSPERTGPKAGNTIYF. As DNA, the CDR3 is TGTGCCAGCTCACCGGAACGTACAGGGCCGAAGGCGGGAAACACCATATATTTT.

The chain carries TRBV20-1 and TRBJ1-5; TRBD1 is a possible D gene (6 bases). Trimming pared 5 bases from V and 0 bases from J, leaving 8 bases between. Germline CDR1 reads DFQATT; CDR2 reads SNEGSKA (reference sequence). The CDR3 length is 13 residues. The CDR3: CSAGRGSNQPQHF. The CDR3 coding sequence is TGCAGTGCTGGCAGGGGTAGCAATCAGCCCCAGCATTTT.

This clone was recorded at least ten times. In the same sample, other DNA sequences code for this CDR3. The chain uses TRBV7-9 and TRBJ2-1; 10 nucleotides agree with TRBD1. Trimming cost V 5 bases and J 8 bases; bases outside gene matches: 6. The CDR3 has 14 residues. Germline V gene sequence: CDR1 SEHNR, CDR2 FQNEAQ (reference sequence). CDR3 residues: CASSPQTGGDEQFF. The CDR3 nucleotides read TGTGCCAGCAGCCCGCAGACAGGGGGCGATGAGCAGTTCTTC.

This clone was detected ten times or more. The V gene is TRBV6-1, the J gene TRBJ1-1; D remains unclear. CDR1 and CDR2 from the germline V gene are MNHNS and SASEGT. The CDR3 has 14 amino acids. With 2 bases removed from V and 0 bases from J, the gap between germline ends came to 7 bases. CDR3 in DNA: TGTGCCAGCAGTGAAAGGGCACTGAACACTGAAGCTTTCTTT. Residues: CASSERALNTEAFF.

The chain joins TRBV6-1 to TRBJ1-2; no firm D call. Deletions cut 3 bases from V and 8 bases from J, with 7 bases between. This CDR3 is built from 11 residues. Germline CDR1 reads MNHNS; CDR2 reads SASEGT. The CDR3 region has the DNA TGTGCCAGCAGTGATTCGTGGGGCTACACCTTC. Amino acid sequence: CASSDSWGYTF.

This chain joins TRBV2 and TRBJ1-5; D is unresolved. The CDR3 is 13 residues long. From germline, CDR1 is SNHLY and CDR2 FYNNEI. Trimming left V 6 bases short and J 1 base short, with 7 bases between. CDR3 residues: CASRTGSNQPQHF. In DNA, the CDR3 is TGTGCCAGCAGGACGGGGAGCAATCAGCCCCAGCATTTT.

Here the CDR3 reads CASSDGVNSPLHF. CDR3 DNA sequence: TGTGCCAGCAGTGACGGAGTTAATTCACCCCTCCACTTT. The rearrangement uses TRBV2 and TRBJ1-6; no clear D. Trimming pared 3 bases from V and 6 bases from J, leaving 6 bases between. CDR3 size: 13 residues. Germline loops: CDR1 SNHLY, CDR2 FYNNEI.

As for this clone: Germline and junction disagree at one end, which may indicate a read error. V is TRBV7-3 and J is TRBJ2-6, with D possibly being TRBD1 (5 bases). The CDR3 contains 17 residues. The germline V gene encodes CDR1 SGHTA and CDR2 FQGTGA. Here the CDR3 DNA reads TGTGCCATCAGCTTAGCAGGGTGCATCTCTGGGGCCAACGTCCTGACTTTC. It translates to CAISLAGCISGANVLTF. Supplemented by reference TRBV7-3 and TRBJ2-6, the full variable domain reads GAGVSQTPSNKVTEKGKYVELRCDPISGHTALYWYRQSLGQGPEFLIYFQGTGAADDSGLPNDRFFAVRPEGSVSTLKIQRTERGDSAVYLCAISLAGCISGANVLTFGAGSRLTVL.

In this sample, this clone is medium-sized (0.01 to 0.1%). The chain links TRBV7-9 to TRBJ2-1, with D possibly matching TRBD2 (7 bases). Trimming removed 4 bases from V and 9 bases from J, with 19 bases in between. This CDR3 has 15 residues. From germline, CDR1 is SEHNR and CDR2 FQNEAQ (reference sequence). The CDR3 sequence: CASSSTELATGEQFF. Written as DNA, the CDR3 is TGTGCCAGCAGCTCAACTGAACTAGCGACAGGTGAGCAGTTCTTC.

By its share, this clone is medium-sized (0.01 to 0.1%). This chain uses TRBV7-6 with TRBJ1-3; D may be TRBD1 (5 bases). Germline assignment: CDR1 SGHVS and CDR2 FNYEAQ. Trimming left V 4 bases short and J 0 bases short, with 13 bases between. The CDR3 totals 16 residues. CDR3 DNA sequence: TGTGCCAGCAGCTCGGGGCTGGTTGACTCTGGAAACACCATATATTTT. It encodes CASSSGLVDSGNTIYF.

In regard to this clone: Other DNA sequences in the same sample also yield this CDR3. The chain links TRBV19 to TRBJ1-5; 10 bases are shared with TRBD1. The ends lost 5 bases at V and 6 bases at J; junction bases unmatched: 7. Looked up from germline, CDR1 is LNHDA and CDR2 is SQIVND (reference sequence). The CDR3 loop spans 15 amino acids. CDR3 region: CASSATGGVGQPQHF. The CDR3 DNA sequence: TGTGCCAGTAGTGCGACAGGGGGCGTGGGTCAGCCCCAGCATTTT.

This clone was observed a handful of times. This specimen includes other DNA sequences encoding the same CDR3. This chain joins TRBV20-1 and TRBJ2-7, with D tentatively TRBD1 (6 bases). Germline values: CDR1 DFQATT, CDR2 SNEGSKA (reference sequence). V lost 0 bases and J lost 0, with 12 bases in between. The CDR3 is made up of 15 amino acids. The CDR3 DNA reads TGCAGTGCTAGAGATCCGGCAGGGGCCTCCTACGAGCAGTACGTC. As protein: CSARDPAGASYEQYV.

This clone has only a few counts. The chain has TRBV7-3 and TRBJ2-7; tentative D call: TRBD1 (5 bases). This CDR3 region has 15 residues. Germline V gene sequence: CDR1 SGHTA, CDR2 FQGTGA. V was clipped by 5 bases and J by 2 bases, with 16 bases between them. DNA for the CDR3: TGTGCCAGCAGCCAAGGTCAGGGAAAGACCTACGAGCAGTACTTC. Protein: CASSQGQGKTYEQYF.

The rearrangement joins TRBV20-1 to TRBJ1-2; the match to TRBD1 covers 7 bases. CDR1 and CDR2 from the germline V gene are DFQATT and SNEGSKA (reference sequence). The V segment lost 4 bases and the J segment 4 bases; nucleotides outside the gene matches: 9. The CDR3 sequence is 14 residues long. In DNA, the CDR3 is TGCAGTGCTACTCTGGACAGGAAGTTCTATGGCTACACCTTC. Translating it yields CSATLDRKFYGYTF.

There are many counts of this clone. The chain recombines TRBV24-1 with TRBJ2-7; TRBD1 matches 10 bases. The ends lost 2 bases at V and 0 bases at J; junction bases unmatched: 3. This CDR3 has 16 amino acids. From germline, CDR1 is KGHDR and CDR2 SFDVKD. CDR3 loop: CATSDSRDRGSYEQYF. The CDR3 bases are TGTGCCACCAGTGATTCCCGGGACAGGGGCTCCTACGAGCAGTACTTC.

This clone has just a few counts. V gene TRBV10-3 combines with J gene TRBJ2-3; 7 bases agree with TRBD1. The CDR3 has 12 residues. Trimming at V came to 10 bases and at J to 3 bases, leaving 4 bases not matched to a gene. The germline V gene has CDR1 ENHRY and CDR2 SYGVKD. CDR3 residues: CATQGRTDTQYF. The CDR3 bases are TGTGCCACACAGGGGCGGACAGATACGCAGTATTTT.

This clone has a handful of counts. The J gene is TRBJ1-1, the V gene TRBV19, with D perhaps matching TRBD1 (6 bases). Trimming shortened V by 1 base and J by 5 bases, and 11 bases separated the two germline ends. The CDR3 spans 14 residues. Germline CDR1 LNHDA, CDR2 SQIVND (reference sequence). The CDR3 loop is CASSIVGGRTEAFF. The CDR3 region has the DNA TGTGCCAGTAGTATAGTAGGGGGAAGGACTGAAGCTTTCTTT.

CDR3 in amino acids: CASSNRDGGSGANVLTF. The CDR3 coding sequence is TGTGCCAGCAGCAACCGAGACGGAGGCTCTGGGGCCAACGTCCTGACTTTC. The rearrangement links TRBV7-8 to TRBJ2-6, with D tentatively TRBD2 (5 bases). Trimming stripped 5 bases from V and 0 bases from J, with 14 bases between. The CDR3 loop spans 17 amino acids. Germline CDR1 and CDR2: SGHVS and FQNEAQ.

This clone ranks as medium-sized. As DNA, the CDR3 is TGCGCCAGCAGTGAGTCGCTCGGGCAAGAGACCCAGTACTTC. This gives the protein CASSESLGQETQYF. The J gene is TRBJ2-5, the V gene TRBV10-1; D is uncertain. The CDR3 has 14 amino acids. The germline V gene has CDR1 WNHNN and CDR2 SYGVQD (reference sequence). Between the trimmed V and J ends, which lost 0 bases and 2 bases, there was a span of 7 bases.

As DNA, the CDR3 is TGTGCCAGCAGACCAGGGGGGGCCACAGATACGCAGTATTTT. This codes for CASRPGGATDTQYF. The genes are TRBV9 and TRBJ2-3; D could derive from TRBD1 or TRBD2 (7 bases each). The CDR3 covers 14 residues. V was pared by 5 bases and J by 2 bases, with 12 bases between. CDR1 is SGDLS, CDR2 YYNGEE, per germline.

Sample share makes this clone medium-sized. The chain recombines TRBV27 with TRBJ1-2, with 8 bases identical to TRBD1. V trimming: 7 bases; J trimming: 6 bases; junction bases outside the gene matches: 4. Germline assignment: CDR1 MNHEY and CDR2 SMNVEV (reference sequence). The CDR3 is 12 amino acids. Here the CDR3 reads CASTGGGDGYTF. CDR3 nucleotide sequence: TGTGCCAGCACAGGGGGCGGGGATGGCTACACCTTC.

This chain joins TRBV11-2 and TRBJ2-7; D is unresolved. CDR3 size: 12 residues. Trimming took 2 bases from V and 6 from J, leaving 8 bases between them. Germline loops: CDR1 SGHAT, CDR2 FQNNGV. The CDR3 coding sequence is TGTGCCAGCAGCTTACCCTACTGCGAGCAGTACTTC. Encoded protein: CASSLPYCEQYF. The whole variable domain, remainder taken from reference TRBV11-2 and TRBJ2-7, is EAGVAQSPRYKIIEKRQSVAFWCNPISGHATLYWYQQILGQGPKLLIQFQNNGVVDDSQLPKDRFSAERLKGVDSTLKIQPAKLEDSAVYLCASSLPYCEQYFGPGTRLTVT.

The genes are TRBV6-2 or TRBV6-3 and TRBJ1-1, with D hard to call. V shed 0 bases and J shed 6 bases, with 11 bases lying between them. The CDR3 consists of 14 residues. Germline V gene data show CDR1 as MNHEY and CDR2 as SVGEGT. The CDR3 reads CASSYSGQTPEAFF. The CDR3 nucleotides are TGTGCCAGCAGTTACTCTGGCCAGACTCCTGAAGCTTTCTTT.